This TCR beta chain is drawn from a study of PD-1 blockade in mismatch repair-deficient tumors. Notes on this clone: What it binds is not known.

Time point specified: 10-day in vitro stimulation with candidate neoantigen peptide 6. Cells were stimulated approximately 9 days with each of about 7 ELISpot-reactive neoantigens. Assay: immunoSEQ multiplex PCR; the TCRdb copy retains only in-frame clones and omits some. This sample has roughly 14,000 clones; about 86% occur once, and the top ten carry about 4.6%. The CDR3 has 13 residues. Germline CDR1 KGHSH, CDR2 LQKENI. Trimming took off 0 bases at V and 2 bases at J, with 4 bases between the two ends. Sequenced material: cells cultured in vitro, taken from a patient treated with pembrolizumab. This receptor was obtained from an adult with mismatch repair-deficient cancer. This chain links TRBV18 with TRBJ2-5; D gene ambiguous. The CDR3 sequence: CASSPPGQETQYF. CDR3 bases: TGTGCCAGCTCACCACCCGGGCAAGAGACCCAGTACTTC.